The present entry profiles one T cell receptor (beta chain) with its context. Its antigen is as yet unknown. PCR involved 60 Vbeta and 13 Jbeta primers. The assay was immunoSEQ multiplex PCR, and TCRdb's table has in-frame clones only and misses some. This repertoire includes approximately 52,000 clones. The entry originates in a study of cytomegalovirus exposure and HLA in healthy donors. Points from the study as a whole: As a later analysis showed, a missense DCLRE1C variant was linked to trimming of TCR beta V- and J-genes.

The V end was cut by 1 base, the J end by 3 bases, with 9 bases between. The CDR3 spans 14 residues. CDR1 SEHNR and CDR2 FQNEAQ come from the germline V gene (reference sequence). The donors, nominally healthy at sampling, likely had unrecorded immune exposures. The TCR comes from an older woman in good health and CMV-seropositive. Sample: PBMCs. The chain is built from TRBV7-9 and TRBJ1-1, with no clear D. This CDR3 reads CASSLGRSDTEAFF. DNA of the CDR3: TGTGCCAGCAGCTTAGGCCGTTCGGACACTGAAGCTTTCTTT.